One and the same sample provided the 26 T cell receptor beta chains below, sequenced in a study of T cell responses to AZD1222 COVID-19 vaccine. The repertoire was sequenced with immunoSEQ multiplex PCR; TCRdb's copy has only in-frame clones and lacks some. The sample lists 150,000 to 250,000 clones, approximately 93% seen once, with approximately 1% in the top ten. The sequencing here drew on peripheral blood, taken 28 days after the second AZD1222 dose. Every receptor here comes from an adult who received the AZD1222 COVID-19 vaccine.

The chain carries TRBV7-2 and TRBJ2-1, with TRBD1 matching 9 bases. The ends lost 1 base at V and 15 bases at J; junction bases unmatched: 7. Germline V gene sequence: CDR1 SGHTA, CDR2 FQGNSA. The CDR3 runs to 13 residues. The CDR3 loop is CASSLGQGGRSFF. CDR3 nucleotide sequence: TGTGCCAGCAGCTTAGGACAGGGGGGCCGGTCGTTCTTC.

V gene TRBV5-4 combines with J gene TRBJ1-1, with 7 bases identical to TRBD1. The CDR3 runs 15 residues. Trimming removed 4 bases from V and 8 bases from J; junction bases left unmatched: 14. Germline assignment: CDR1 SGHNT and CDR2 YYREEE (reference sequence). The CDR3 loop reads CASSVTGAPGWEAFF. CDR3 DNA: TGTGCCAGCAGCGTAACAGGGGCGCCAGGTTGGGAAGCTTTCTTT.

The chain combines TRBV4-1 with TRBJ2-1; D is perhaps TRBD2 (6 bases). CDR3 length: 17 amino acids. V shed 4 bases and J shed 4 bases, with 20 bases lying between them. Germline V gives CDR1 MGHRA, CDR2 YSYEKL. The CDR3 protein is CASSPLRSGREYNEQFF. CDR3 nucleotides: TGCGCCAGCAGCCCCCTACGGTCGGGACGGGAGTACAATGAGCAGTTCTTC.

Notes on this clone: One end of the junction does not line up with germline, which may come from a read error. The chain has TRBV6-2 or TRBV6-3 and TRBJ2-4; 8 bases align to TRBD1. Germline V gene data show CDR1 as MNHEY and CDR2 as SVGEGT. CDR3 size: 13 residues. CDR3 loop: CASSTPPRDRRSF. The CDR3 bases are TGTGCCAGCAGTACACCACCCCGGGACAGGCGAAGCTTC.

The CDR3 region has the DNA TGTGCCTGGAGGGGACAGGGAGGCAGAGAGACCCAGTACTTC. Protein product: CAWRGQGGRETQYF. This rearrangement joins TRBV30 to TRBJ2-5; TRBD1 aligns across 9 bases. CDR1 and CDR2 from the germline V gene are GTSNPN and SVGIG (reference sequence). The CDR3 sequence is 14 residues long. Trimming removed 3 bases from V and 4 bases from J; junction bases left unmatched: 6.

The CDR3, as DNA: TGCGCCAGCAGCCAAACAAGAACTAATGAAAAACTGTTTTTT. Its translation: CASSQTRTNEKLFF. The chain links TRBV4-3 to TRBJ1-4, with D hard to call. V was pared by 2 bases and J by 1 base, with 5 bases between. This CDR3 is built from 14 residues. Germline CDR1 reads LGHNA; CDR2 reads YSLEER.

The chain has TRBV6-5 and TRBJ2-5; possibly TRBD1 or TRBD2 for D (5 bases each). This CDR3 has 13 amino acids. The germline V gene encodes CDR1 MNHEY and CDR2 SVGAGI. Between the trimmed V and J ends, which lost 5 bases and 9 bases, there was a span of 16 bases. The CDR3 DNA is TGTGCCAGCAGTCCACAGGCGCCCGGGGCCCAGTACTTC. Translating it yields CASSPQAPGAQYF.

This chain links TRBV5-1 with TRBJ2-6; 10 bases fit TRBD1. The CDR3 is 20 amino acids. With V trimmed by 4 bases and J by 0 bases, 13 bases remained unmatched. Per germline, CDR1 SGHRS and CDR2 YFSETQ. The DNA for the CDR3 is TGCGCCAGCAGCGGGGGGACAGGGGCTTCTTATCTCTCTGGGGCCAACGTCCTGACTTTC. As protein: CASSGGTGASYLSGANVLTF.

The CDR3 sequence is CASSIQALGAEAFF. CDR3 nucleotide sequence: TGTGCCAGTAGTATTCAGGCTCTAGGGGCTGAAGCTTTCTTT. V is TRBV19 and J is TRBJ1-1; D is possibly TRBD1 (5 bases). In germline, CDR1 is LNHDA, CDR2 SQIVND (reference sequence). The V and J ends lost 3 bases and 6 bases respectively, with 14 bases between them. CDR3 length: 14 residues.

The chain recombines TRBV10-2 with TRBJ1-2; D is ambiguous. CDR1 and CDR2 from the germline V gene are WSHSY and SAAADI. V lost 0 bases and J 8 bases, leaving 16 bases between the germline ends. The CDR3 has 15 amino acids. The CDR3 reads CASSESRKAWGGYTF. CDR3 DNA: TGCGCCAGCAGTGAGTCGAGGAAGGCATGGGGAGGCTACACCTTC.

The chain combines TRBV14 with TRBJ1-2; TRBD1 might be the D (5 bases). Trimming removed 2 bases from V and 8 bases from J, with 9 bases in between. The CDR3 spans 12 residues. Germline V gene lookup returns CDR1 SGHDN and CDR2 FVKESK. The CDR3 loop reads CASSQQGWGYTF. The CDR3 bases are TGTGCCAGCAGCCAACAGGGTTGGGGCTACACCTTC.

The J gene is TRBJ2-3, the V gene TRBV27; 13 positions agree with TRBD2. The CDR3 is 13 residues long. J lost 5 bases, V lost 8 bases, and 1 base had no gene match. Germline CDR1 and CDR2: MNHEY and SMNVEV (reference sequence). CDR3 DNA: TGTGCCAGCGGACTAGCGGGGGAAGATACGCAGTATTTT. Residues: CASGLAGEDTQYF.

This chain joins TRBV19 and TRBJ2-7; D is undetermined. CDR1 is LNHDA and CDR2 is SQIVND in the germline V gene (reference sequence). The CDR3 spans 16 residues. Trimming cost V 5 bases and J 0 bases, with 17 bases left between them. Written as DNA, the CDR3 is TGTGCCAGTAGTCCCAGAGGACGGCTCAGCTCCTACGAGCAGTACTTC. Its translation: CASSPRGRLSSYEQYF.

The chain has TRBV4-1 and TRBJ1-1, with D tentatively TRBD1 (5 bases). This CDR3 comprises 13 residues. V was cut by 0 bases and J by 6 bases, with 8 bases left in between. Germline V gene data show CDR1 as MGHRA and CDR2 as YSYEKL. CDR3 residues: CASSQEGVAEAFF. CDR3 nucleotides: TGCGCCAGCAGCCAAGAGGGGGTAGCTGAAGCTTTCTTT.

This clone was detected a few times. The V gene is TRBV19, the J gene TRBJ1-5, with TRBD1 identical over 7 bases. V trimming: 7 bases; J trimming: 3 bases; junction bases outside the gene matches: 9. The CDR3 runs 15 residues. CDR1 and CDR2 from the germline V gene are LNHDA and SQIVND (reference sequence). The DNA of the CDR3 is TGTGCCAGTAAGGATCCAGGGGGGACCAATCAGCCCCAGCATTTT. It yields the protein CASKDPGGTNQPQHF.

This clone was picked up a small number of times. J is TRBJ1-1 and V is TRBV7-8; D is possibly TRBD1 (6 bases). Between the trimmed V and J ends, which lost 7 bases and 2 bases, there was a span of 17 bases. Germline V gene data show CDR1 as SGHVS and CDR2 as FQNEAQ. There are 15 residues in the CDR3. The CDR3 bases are TGTGCCAGCATCCCGGGGGGCAGGACTAACACTGAAGCTTTCTTT. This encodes CASIPGGRTNTEAFF.

CDR3 loop: CASRTGGLNTEAFF. The CDR3 DNA reads TGTGCCAGCAGGACAGGGGGATTGAACACTGAAGCTTTCTTT. The gene calls are TRBV25-1 and TRBJ1-1; the match to TRBD1 covers 9 bases. The J segment lost 0 bases and the V segment lost 6 bases, leaving 2 bases of the junction unmatched. The CDR3 runs to 14 residues. Germline-derived CDR1 and CDR2 are MGHDK and SYGVNS.

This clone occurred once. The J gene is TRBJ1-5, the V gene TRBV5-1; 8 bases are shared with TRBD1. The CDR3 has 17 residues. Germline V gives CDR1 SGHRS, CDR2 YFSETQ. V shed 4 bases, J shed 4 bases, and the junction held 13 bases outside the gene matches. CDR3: CASSIGTGGGDNQPQHF. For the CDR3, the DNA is TGCGCCAGCAGCATCGGGACAGGAGGTGGGGATAATCAGCCCCAGCATTTT.

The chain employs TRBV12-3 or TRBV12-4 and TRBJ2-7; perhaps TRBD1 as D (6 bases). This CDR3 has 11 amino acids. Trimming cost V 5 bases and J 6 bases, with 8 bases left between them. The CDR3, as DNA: TGTGCCAGCAGTAGAGGGGGCGAGCAGTACTTC. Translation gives CASSRGGEQYF.

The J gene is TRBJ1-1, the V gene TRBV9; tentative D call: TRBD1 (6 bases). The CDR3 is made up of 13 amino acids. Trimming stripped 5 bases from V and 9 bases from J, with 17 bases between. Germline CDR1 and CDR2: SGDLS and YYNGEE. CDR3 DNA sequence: TGTGCCAGCAGTGTTGAGGGGGGGCAGAAAGCTTTCTTT. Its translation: CASSVEGGQKAFF.

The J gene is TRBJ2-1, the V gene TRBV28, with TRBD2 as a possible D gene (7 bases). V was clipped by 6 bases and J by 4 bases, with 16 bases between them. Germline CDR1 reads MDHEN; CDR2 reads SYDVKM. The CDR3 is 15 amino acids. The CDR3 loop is CASRPWGGGYNEQFF. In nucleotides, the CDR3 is TGTGCCAGCAGGCCCTGGGGAGGGGGTTACAATGAGCAGTTCTTC.

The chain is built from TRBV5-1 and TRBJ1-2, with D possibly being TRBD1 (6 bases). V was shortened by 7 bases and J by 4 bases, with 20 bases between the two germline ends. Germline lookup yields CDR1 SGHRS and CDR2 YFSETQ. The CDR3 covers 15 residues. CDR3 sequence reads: CASQFGIGGSYGYTF. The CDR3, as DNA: TGCGCCAGCCAATTTGGGATCGGGGGCAGCTATGGCTACACCTTC.

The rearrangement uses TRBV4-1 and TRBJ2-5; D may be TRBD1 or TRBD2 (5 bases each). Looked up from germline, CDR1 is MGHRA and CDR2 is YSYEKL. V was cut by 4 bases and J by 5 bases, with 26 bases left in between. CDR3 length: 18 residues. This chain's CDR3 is CASSPTTGLLVGEETQYF. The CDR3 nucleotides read TGCGCCAGCAGCCCAACCACCGGCCTACTCGTAGGGGAGGAGACCCAGTACTTC.

The CDR3 loop is CASSFGQGIGYTF. The DNA of the CDR3 is TGTGCCAGCAGCTTCGGACAGGGGATTGGCTACACCTTC. V gene TRBV6-5 combines with J gene TRBJ1-2; 9 bases line up with TRBD1. Germline lookup yields CDR1 MNHEY and CDR2 SVGAGI. V was clipped by 6 bases and J by 7 bases; unmatched bases: 6. This CDR3 is built from 13 residues.

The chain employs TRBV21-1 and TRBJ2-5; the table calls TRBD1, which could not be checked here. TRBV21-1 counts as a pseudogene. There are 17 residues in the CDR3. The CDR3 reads CASKGAGSDRGRETQYF. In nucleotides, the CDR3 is TGTGCCAGCAAGGGGGCAGGATCGGACAGGGGGCGTGAGACCCAGTACTTC.

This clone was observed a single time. The CDR3, as DNA: TGTGCCAGCAGCCCCCATCCTACAGGGGGCTATGGCTACACCTTC. Translating it yields CASSPHPTGGYGYTF. The chain joins TRBV7-3 to TRBJ1-2; 8 nucleotides align to TRBD1. Per the germline V gene, CDR1 is SGHTA and CDR2 is FQGTGA. This CDR3 comprises 15 residues. Trimming cost V 5 bases and J 4 bases; bases outside gene matches: 9.